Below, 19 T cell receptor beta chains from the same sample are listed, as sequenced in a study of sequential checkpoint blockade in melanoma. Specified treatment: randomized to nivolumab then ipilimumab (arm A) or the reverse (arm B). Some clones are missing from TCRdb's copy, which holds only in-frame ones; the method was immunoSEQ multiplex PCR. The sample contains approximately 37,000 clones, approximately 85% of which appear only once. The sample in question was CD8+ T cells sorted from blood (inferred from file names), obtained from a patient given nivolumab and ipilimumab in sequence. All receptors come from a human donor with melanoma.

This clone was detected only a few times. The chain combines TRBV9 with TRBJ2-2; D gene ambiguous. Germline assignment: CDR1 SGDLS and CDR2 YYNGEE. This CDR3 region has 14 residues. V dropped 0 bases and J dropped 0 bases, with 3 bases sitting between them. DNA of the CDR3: TGTGCCAGCAGCGTAGGAGCGAACACCGGGGAGCTGTTTTTT. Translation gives CASSVGANTGELFF.

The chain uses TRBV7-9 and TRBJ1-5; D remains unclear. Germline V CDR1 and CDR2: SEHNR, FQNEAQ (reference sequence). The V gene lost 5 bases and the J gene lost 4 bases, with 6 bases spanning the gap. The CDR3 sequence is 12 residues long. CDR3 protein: CASSTGNQPQHF. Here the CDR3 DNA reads TGTGCCAGCAGCACGGGTAATCAGCCCCAGCATTTT.

CDR3 sequence: CASSHTSGASYNEQFF. The CDR3 DNA is TGTGCCAGCAGTCATACTAGCGGAGCATCCTACAATGAGCAGTTCTTC. The genes are TRBV7-3 and TRBJ2-1; 8 bases map to TRBD2. V gave up 6 bases and J gave up 1 base; unmatched junction bases: 8. Germline CDR1 SGHTA, CDR2 FQGTGA. The CDR3 consists of 16 residues. Based on the CDR3 plus reference TRBV7-3 and TRBJ2-1, the full variable domain is GAGVSQTPSNKVTEKGKYVELRCDPISGHTALYWYRQSLGQGPEFLIYFQGTGAADDSGLPNDRFFAVRPEGSVSTLKIQRTERGDSAVYLCASSHTSGASYNEQFFGPGTRLTVL.

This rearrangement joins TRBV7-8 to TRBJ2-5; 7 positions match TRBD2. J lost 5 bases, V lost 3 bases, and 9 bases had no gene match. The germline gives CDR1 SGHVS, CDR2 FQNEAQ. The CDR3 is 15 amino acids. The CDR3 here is CASSFPGLGLETQYF. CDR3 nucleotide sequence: TGTGCCAGCAGCTTCCCCGGACTAGGACTGGAGACCCAGTACTTC.

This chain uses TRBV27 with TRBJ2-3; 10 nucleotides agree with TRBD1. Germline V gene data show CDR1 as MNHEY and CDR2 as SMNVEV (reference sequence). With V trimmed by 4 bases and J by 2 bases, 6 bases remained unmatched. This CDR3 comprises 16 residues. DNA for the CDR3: TGTGCCAGCAGTTGGTTGGGACAGGGGCCCACAGATACGCAGTATTTT. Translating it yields CASSWLGQGPTDTQYF.

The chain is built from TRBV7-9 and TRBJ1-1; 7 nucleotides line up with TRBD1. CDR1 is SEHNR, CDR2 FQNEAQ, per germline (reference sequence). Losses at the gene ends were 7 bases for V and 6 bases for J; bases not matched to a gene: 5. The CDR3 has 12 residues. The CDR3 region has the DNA TGTGCCAGCACCCCAGACAGGGCTGAAGCTTTCTTT. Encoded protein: CASTPDRAEAFF.

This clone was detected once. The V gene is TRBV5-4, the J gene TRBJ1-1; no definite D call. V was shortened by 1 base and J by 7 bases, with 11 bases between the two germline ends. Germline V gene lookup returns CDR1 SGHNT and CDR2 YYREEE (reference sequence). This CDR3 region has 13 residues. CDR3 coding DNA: TGTGCCAGCAGCTTGCCACCGCTACTTGAAGCTTTCTTT. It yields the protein CASSLPPLLEAFF.

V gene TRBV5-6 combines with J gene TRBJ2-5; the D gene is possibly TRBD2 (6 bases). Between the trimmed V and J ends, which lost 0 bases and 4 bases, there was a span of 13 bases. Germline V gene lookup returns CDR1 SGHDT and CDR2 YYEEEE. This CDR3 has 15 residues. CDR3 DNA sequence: TGTGCCAGCAGCTTGGCCGGGGGAGCGCGAGAGACCCAGTACTTC. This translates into CASSLAGGARETQYF.

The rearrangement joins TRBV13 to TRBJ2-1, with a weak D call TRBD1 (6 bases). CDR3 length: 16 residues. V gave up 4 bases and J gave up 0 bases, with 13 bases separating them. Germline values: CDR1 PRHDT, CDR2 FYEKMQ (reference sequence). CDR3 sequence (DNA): TGTGCCAGCAGCTCAAGGACAGTGAGCTCCTACAATGAGCAGTTCTTC. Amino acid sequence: CASSSRTVSSYNEQFF.

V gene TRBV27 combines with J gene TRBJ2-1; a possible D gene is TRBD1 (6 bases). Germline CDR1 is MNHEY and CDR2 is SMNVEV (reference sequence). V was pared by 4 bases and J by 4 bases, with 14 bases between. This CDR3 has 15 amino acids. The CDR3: CASSSILQGYNEQFF. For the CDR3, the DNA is TGTGCCAGCAGTTCGATTCTACAGGGATACAATGAGCAGTTCTTC.

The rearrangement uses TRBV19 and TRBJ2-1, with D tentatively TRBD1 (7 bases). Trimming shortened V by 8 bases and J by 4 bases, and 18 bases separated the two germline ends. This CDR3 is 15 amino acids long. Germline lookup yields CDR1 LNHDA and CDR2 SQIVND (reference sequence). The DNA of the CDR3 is TGTGCCAGTTGGGGTGGAGGGGGCCAGTACAATGAGCAGTTCTTC. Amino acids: CASWGGGGQYNEQFF.

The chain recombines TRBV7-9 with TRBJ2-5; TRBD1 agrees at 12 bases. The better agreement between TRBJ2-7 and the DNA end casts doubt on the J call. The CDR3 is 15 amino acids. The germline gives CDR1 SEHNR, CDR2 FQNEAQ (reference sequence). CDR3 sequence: CASSQWDRGQYEQYF. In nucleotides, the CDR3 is TGTGCCAGCAGCCAATGGGACAGGGGGCAATACGAGCAGTACTTC.

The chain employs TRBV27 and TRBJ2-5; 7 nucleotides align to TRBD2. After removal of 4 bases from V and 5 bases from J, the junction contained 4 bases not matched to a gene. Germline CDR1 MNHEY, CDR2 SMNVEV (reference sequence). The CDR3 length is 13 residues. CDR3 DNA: TGTGCCAGCAGTTATGGGGGGGAGGAGACCCAGTACTTC. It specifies CASSYGGEETQYF.

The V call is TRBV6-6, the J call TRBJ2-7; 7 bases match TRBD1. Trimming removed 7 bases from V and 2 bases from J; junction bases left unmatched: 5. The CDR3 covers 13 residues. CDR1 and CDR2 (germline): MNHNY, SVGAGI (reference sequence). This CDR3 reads CASTSGGAYEQYF. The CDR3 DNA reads TGTGCCAGCACCTCAGGGGGAGCCTACGAGCAGTACTTC.

As DNA, the CDR3 is TGTGCCAGCAGTCCCGGGACACGCGTTTTTACCGGGGACACTGAAGCTTTCTTT. Residues: CASSPGTRVFTGDTEAFF. The V call is TRBV5-8, the J call TRBJ1-1, with D possibly being TRBD1 (6 bases). Germline V gene lookup returns CDR1 SGHTS and CDR2 YDEGEE. The CDR3 extends over 18 amino acids. Trimming cost V 5 bases and J 3 bases, with 26 bases left between them. The whole variable domain, remainder taken from reference TRBV5-8 and TRBJ1-1, is EAGVTQSPTHLIKTRGQQATLRCSPISGHTSVYWYQQALGLGLQFLLWYDEGEERNRGNFPPRFSGRQFPNYSSELNVNALELEDSALYLCASSPGTRVFTGDTEAFFGQGTRLTVV.

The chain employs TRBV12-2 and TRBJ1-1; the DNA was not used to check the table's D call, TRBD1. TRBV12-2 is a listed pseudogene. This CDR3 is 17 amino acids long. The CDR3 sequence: CASRLDPLGQGYTEAFF. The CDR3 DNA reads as TGTGCAAGTCGCTTAGACCCACTAGGACAGGGATACACTGAAGCTTTCTTT.

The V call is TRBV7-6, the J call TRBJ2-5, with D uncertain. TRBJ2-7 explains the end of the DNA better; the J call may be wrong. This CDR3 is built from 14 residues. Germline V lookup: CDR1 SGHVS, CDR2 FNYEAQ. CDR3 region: CASSLAPATAEQYF. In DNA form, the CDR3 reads TGTGCCAGCAGCTTAGCGCCAGCGACCGCCGAGCAGTACTTC.

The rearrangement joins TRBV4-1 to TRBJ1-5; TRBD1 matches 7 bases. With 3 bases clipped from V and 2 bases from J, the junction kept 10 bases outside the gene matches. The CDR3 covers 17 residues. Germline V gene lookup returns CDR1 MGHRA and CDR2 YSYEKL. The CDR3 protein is CASSHEQGRFGNQPQHF. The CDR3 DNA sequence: TGCGCCAGCAGCCACGAACAGGGGCGATTCGGCAATCAGCCCCAGCATTTT.

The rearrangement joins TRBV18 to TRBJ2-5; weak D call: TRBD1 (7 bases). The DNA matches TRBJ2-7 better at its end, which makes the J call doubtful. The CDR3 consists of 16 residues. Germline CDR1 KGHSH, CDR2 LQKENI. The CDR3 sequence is CASSPLGAGGGYEQYF. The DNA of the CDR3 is TGTGCCAGCTCACCCCTGGGGGCAGGGGGAGGCTACGAGCAGTACTTC.